This T cell receptor (beta chain) was captured by sequencing in a study of siplizumab effects on memory and regulatory T cells. The V and J ends lost 2 bases and 2 bases, in that order; junction bases with no gene match: 9. This CDR3 region has 16 residues. The germline gives CDR1 MNHNY, CDR2 SVGAGI (reference sequence). General observations from the study: Siplizumab produced a significant reduction in alloreactive sequences that were traceable to unstimulated CD4+ memory cells. Major contributors to the alloresponse seemed to be naive T cells, which also appeared more diverse than memory cells.

Notes on this clone: The target antigen is unknown.

Per sample, some 10^5 TCR templates were assayed. This table comes from immunoSEQ multiplex PCR, and its TCRdb copy is limited to in-frame clones, with some not included. The sample records tens of thousands of clones, about 98% being singletons. Unstimulated naive, memory, effector memory and TEMRA subsets from a few donor pairs have been sequenced, the authors report. This clonotype was sampled from a human donor in good health. The chain uses TRBV6-6 and TRBJ2-7, with TRBD2 matching 7 bases. What was sequenced was naive CD8+ T cells sorted from blood. The CDR3 is CASSYPEGEGTYEQYF. CDR3 DNA sequence: TGTGCCAGCAGTTACCCGGAAGGGGAGGGGACCTACGAGCAGTACTTC.